These 24 T cell receptor beta chains were all obtained from the same sample, sequenced in a study of blood T cells in healthy people across ages. With a J-beta primer mix and a sample-barcoded 5' primer, a second PCR ran roughly 6 to 12 cycles. TCRdb independently ran MiXCR on the 5' RACE reads; one entry per CDR3 protein. The sample consists of some 1.4 million distinct CDR3 sequences, approximately 38% of them appearing once. Sample: blood. The receptors stem from a young woman in good health.

The chain's CDR3 is CASSQNIQYF. The CDR3 DNA reads as TGTGCCAGCAGCCAAAACATTCAGTACTTC. This sequence joins TRBV3-1 and TRBJ2-4; D ambiguous. This CDR3 is 10 amino acids long. Trimming removed 2 bases at V and 7 bases at J, with 0 bases between. Germline assignment: CDR1 LGHDT and CDR2 YNNKEL (reference sequence). Drawing the rest from reference TRBV3-1 and TRBJ2-4, the complete variable domain is DTAVSQTPKYLVTQMGNDKSIKCEQNLGHDTMYWYKQDSKKFLKIMFSYNNKELIINETVPNRFSPKSPDKAHLNLHINSLELGDSAVYFCASSQNIQYFGAGTRLSVL.

The gene calls are TRBV7-9 and TRBJ1-1, with D unclear. Germline V gives CDR1 SEHNR, CDR2 FQNEAQ (reference sequence). The V and J ends lost 1 base and 6 bases respectively, with 6 bases between them. The CDR3 is 12 amino acids. The CDR3, as DNA: TGTGCCAGCAGCTTAGATACACCTGAAGCTTTCTTT. It codes for CASSLDTPEAFF.

This chain connects TRBV5-1 to TRBJ2-3, with D perhaps TRBD2 (6 bases). Germline V gene sequence: CDR1 SGHRS, CDR2 YFSETQ. This CDR3 is built from 15 residues. The V gene lost 4 bases and the J gene lost 6 bases, with 18 bases spanning the gap. CDR3 sequence reads: CASSPRRAGPDTQYF. The DNA of the CDR3 is TGCGCCAGCAGCCCCCGACGGGCGGGGCCCGATACGCAGTATTTT.

The CDR3 nucleotides read TGCAGTGCTAGAGATCCGGGACAGGGATCGAGCTATGGCTACACCTTC. Amino acid sequence: CSARDPGQGSSYGYTF. The V gene is TRBV20-1, the J gene TRBJ1-2; TRBD1 matches at 9 bases. After removal of 0 bases from V and 4 bases from J, the junction contained 9 bases not matched to a gene. The CDR3 totals 16 residues. In germline, CDR1 is DFQATT, CDR2 SNEGSKA (reference sequence).

This chain connects TRBV10-3 to TRBJ1-2, with TRBD1 as a possible D gene (6 bases). The CDR3 runs 13 residues. Germline V lookup: CDR1 ENHRY, CDR2 SYGVKD. V was cut by 7 bases and J by 4 bases, with 13 bases left in between. The CDR3 protein is CAITTDRTYGYTF. The CDR3 nucleotides are TGTGCCATCACTACTGACAGGACCTATGGCTACACCTTC.

This clonotype was found a few times. The J gene is TRBJ1-5, the V gene TRBV28; a weak D match, TRBD1 (6 bases). From germline, CDR1 is MDHEN and CDR2 SYDVKM. V lost 2 bases and J 8 bases, leaving 10 bases between the germline ends. The CDR3 is 13 residues long. The CDR3 DNA reads as TGTGCCAGCAGTTTACCAGGGGCCGAGCCCCAGCATTTT. Its protein product is CASSLPGAEPQHF. Drawing the rest from reference TRBV28 and TRBJ1-5, the complete variable domain is DVKVTQSSRYLVKRTGEKVFLECVQDMDHENMFWYRQDPGLGLRLIYFSYDVKMKEKGDIPEGYSVSREKKERFSLILESASTNQTSMYLCASSLPGAEPQHFGDGTRLSIL.

In this sample, this clonotype turned up a few times. The chain uses TRBV6-5 and TRBJ2-4; D unclear. Germline V gene sequence: CDR1 MNHEY, CDR2 SVGAGI. V lost 7 bases and J lost 0, with 7 bases in between. The CDR3 spans 13 residues. The CDR3 nucleotides read TGTGCCAGCAAGGCTCTAGCCAAAAACATTCAGTACTTC. It specifies CASKALAKNIQYF.

This clonotype was detected only once. The rearrangement links TRBV5-1 to TRBJ1-5; D is uncertain. With 4 bases removed from V and 5 bases from J, the gap between germline ends came to 13 bases. Germline V gene sequence: CDR1 SGHRS, CDR2 YFSETQ. The CDR3 consists of 14 residues. CDR3 sequence: CASSVERGDQPQHF. The CDR3 DNA reads as TGCGCCAGCAGCGTGGAGCGTGGGGATCAGCCCCAGCATTTT.

V usage is TRBV5-1 and J usage is TRBJ2-1; 9 bases are a match to TRBD2. The CDR3 is 16 residues long. Germline loops: CDR1 SGHRS, CDR2 YFSETQ. With V trimmed by 4 bases and J by 8 bases, 13 bases remained unmatched. The CDR3 loop reads CASSDKGAGGVHEQFF. CDR3 sequence (DNA): TGCGCCAGCAGCGATAAGGGGGCGGGGGGGGTTCATGAGCAGTTCTTC.

The table lists this clonotype with a few counts. V usage is TRBV6-2 or TRBV6-3 and J usage is TRBJ2-7, with a possible D match to TRBD1 (6 bases). There are 18 residues in the CDR3. Deletions cut 5 bases from V and 5 bases from J, with 28 bases between. Germline CDR1 MNHEY, CDR2 SVGEGT. CDR3 amino acids: CASSTLPLQQGLMDEQYF. DNA for the CDR3: TGTGCCAGCAGTACACTCCCACTTCAACAGGGTCTGATGGACGAGCAGTACTTC.

The chain uses TRBV7-3 and TRBJ2-1; D may be TRBD1 (6 bases). TRBJ2-7 matches the DNA end more closely, so the J call is doubtful. In germline, CDR1 is SGHTA, CDR2 FQGTGA. The CDR3 contains 15 residues. The CDR3 is CASSLQGSSYNEQYF. CDR3 bases: TGTGCCAGCAGCCTACAGGGTTCCTCCTACAATGAGCAGTACTTC.

The chain carries TRBV20-1 and TRBJ1-5; D remains unclear. Trimming removed 3 bases at V and 7 bases at J, with 4 bases between. Germline V gene data show CDR1 as DFQATT and CDR2 as SNEGSKA (reference sequence). The CDR3 sequence is 10 residues long. The CDR3 DNA reads TGCAGTGCTAGGATCCAGCCCCAGCATTTT. This codes for CSARIQPQHF.

The chain links TRBV5-1 to TRBJ2-1; D not resolved. The CDR3 is 12 amino acids. CDR1 and CDR2 (germline): SGHRS, YFSETQ. Trimming pared 4 bases from V and 8 bases from J, leaving 10 bases between. CDR3: CASSAGVDEQFF. The DNA of the CDR3 is TGCGCCAGCAGCGCCGGTGTCGATGAGCAGTTCTTC.

The chain has TRBV12-3 or TRBV12-4 and TRBJ2-6; TRBD1 aligns across 11 bases. The CDR3 loop spans 20 amino acids. V dropped 4 bases and J dropped 0; count of bases not matched to a gene: 11. The CDR3 DNA sequence: TGTGCCAGCAGTTCCGACCTCCCGGGACAGGGGGGCTCTGGGGCCAACGTCCTGACTTTC. The encoded protein is CASSSDLPGQGGSGANVLTF.

The V and J genes are TRBV27 and TRBJ2-3; 7 bases map to TRBD2. In germline, CDR1 is MNHEY, CDR2 SMNVEV (reference sequence). This CDR3 is 14 amino acids long. V lost 8 bases to trimming and J lost 0 bases; unmatched junction nucleotides: 5. The CDR3 bases are TGTGCCAGCGCGAATAGCGGGAGCACAGATACGCAGTATTTT. This encodes CASANSGSTDTQYF.

The genes are TRBV20-1 and TRBJ1-2, with D tentatively TRBD1 (5 bases). Germline CDR1 and CDR2: DFQATT and SNEGSKA (reference sequence). The CDR3 runs to 13 residues. With 0 bases removed from V and 4 bases from J, the gap between germline ends came to 9 bases. CDR3 residues: CSARDHRSYGYTF. The DNA of the CDR3 is TGCAGTGCTAGAGATCACAGGTCCTATGGCTACACCTTC.

This clonotype occurred many times. One end of the junction fails to match germline, which may point to a read error. This chain joins TRBV6-1 and TRBJ2-1, with TRBD2 matching over 12 bases. The CDR3 is 15 amino acids. Per the germline V gene, CDR1 is MNHNS and CDR2 is SASEGT. Here the CDR3 reads CASRSGTSGYNEQFF. The CDR3 nucleotides are TGCGCCAGCAGGTCCGGGACTAGCGGGTACAATGAGCAGTTCTTC.

This clonotype came up a few times. V is TRBV29-1 and J is TRBJ2-5; no clear D. The CDR3 extends over 12 amino acids. The germline CDR1 and CDR2 sequences are SQVTM and ANQGSEA. V lost 2 bases and J lost 2, with 6 bases in between. For the CDR3, the DNA is TGCAGCGTTGAACAGGAACAAGAGACCCAGTACTTC. It encodes CSVEQEQETQYF.

This clonotype has a handful of counts. The genes are TRBV29-1 and TRBJ2-5, with TRBD2 identical over 10 bases. The CDR3 sequence is 16 residues long. Germline lookup yields CDR1 SQVTM and CDR2 ANQGSEA. Trimming cost V 5 bases and J 3 bases; bases outside gene matches: 12. CDR3 region: CSVNDLAGELEETQYF. The CDR3 nucleotides are TGCAGCGTTAATGATCTAGCGGGGGAGCTAGAAGAGACCCAGTACTTC.

The CDR3 sequence is CASSSPRTSGPSTDTQYF. In DNA form, the CDR3 reads TGTGCCAGCAGTTCCCCGCGGACTAGCGGACCTAGCACAGATACGCAGTATTTT. The genes are TRBV28 and TRBJ2-3, with 10 bases identical to TRBD2. CDR3 size: 18 residues. Trimming cost V 4 bases and J 0 bases; bases outside gene matches: 10. The germline CDR1 and CDR2 sequences are MDHEN and SYDVKM.

The chain carries TRBV3-1 and TRBJ1-1; no clear D gene. CDR1 LGHDT and CDR2 YNNKEL come from the germline V gene (reference sequence). Trimming stripped 0 bases from V and 6 bases from J, with 11 bases between. This CDR3 spans 14 amino acids. CDR3 loop: CASSQETGRAEAFF. For the CDR3, the DNA is TGTGCCAGCAGCCAAGAAACCGGGCGGGCTGAAGCTTTCTTT.

The sample holds a few counts of this clonotype. The chain links TRBV6-5 to TRBJ1-2, with 9 nucleotides matching TRBD1. V was clipped by 5 bases and J by 11 bases; unmatched bases: 6. The CDR3 is made up of 12 amino acids. Germline V gene sequence: CDR1 MNHEY, CDR2 SVGAGI. The CDR3 loop is CASSMDRGGYTF. Here the CDR3 DNA reads TGTGCCAGCAGTATGGACAGGGGTGGGTACACCTTC.

Concerning this clonotype itself: One end of the junction does not line up with germline, which may come from a read error. This rearrangement joins TRBV11-1 to TRBJ2-7; 8 positions match TRBD2. This CDR3 spans 16 amino acids. The V gene's germline CDR1 is SGHAT and CDR2 FQDESV (reference sequence). CDR3 protein: CASILRELAASDEQYF. Written as DNA, the CDR3 is TGTGCCAGCATTCTCAGGGAACTAGCGGCCTCCGACGAGCAGTACTTC.

This clonotype was counted between two and nine times. V usage is TRBV7-2 and J usage is TRBJ1-1; D is possibly TRBD1 (5 bases). V lost 3 bases and J lost 5, with 13 bases in between. CDR1 and CDR2 (germline): SGHTA, FQGNSA. CDR3 length: 14 residues. CDR3 sequence (DNA): TGTGCCAGCAGCTTCCGGGACCCTGGGACTGAAGCTTTCTTT. Translated, it gives CASSFRDPGTEAFF.